Sequencing of this TCR beta chain was carried out in a study of blood T cells in healthy people across ages. This clonotype appeared a few times. The CDR3 consists of 13 residues. Trimming removed 4 bases from V and 4 bases from J; junction bases left unmatched: 6. Looked up from germline, CDR1 is DFQATT and CDR2 is SNEGSKA (reference sequence). A second PCR of roughly 6 to 12 cycles used a sample-barcoded 5' primer and a J-beta primer mix. One entry per CDR3 protein results from TCRdb running MiXCR on the 5' RACE reads. This table has 700,000 to 900,000 distinct CDR3 sequences, roughly 50% appearing once.

This clonotype was sampled from an elderly man in good health. This rearrangement joins TRBV20-1 to TRBJ1-2; 7 positions match TRBD1. The sample comprised blood. For the CDR3, the DNA is TGCAGTGCTACAGGGGGGAATAGCTATGGCTACACCTTC. This codes for CSATGGNSYGYTF.